This entry lists 8 T cell receptor beta chains sequenced from one sample in a study of somatic mutations in cytotoxic T cells in rheumatoid arthritis. Using immunoSEQ multiplex PCR, the repertoire was profiled, and TCRdb retains in-frame clones only, with some absent. The sample includes around 20,000 clones, 65% to 70% of them seen just once. The sequencing input was CD8+ T cells sorted from blood. The receptors here all came from an adult with rheumatoid arthritis.

This clone came up a few times. This chain links TRBV6-5 with TRBJ2-1, with D unresolved. The CDR3 covers 13 residues. Germline V gene data show CDR1 as MNHEY and CDR2 as SVGAGI. Deletions cut 4 bases from V and 5 bases from J, with 9 bases between. CDR3 protein: CASSLGRHNEQFF. DNA of the CDR3: TGTGCCAGCAGTTTAGGACGACACAATGAGCAGTTCTTC.

The V and J genes are TRBV10-3 and TRBJ2-7; D is tentatively TRBD1 or TRBD2 (5 bases each). The V and J ends lost 2 bases and 6 bases respectively, with 17 bases between them. This CDR3 is 15 amino acids long. Per germline, CDR1 ENHRY and CDR2 SYGVKD. The CDR3 region has the DNA TGTGCCATCAGTGAGAGTGGGGGAATTGGGGTCGAGCAGTACTTC. Protein sequence: CAISESGGIGVEQYF.

This chain connects TRBV11-2 to TRBJ1-2; 9 bases are shared with TRBD1. Germline lookup yields CDR1 SGHAT and CDR2 FQNNGV. This CDR3 comprises 12 residues. V lost 8 bases and J lost 7; bases outside the gene matches: 5. The CDR3 sequence: CASEQGASGYTF. The DNA for the CDR3 is TGTGCCAGCGAACAGGGGGCAAGTGGCTACACCTTC.

This clone is a singleton in its sample. The chain joins TRBV7-9 to TRBJ1-5; D unclear. The germline gives CDR1 SEHNR, CDR2 FQNEAQ (reference sequence). This CDR3 region has 12 residues. With 10 bases removed from V and 1 base from J, the gap between germline ends came to 8 bases. The CDR3 DNA reads as TGTGCCACCCCCCCGAGCAATCAGCCCCAGCATTTT. Its translation is CATPPSNQPQHF.

The sample holds one count of this clone. This chain links TRBV19 with TRBJ2-2, with TRBD1 identical over 7 bases. The CDR3 contains 13 residues. The germline CDR1 and CDR2 sequences are LNHDA and SQIVND (reference sequence). Unmatched junction bases numbered 0, after V lost 5 bases and J lost 3 bases. CDR3 in amino acids: CASSDRDTGELFF. CDR3 nucleotide sequence: TGTGCCAGTAGTGACAGGGACACCGGGGAGCTGTTTTTT.

The V gene is TRBV27, the J gene TRBJ2-7, with 8 bases fitting TRBD1. From germline, CDR1 is MNHEY and CDR2 SMNVEV (reference sequence). The junction had 9 bases not matched to a gene; V was cut back by 8 bases and J by 3 bases. The CDR3 contains 14 residues. In DNA, the CDR3 is TGTGCCAGCTTTGCGACAGGGACAGGCTACGAGCAGTACTTC. Residues: CASFATGTGYEQYF.

This clone was detected once. Other DNA sequences within the sample encode an identical CDR3. V and J are TRBV5-5 and TRBJ1-5; D call uncertain. The CDR3 is made up of 15 amino acids. The germline V gene has CDR1 SGHKS and CDR2 YYEKEE (reference sequence). V was trimmed by 0 bases and J by 0 bases, leaving 7 bases between them. The CDR3 coding sequence is TGTGCCAGCAGCTTGGGCAGACATAGCAATCAGCCCCAGCATTTT. Its translation is CASSLGRHSNQPQHF.

This clone showed up just a few times. The rearrangement uses TRBV27 and TRBJ1-6; D may be TRBD1 (5 bases). CDR3 size: 16 residues. CDR1 and CDR2 (germline): MNHEY, SMNVEV (reference sequence). V was pared by 0 bases and J by 5 bases, with 11 bases between. This chain's CDR3 is CASSLSIWDDNSPLHF. CDR3 DNA sequence: TGTGCCAGCAGTTTATCGATATGGGACGATAATTCACCCCTCCACTTT.